This TCR beta chain was sequenced in a study of cytomegalovirus exposure and HLA in healthy donors. In germline, CDR1 is GTSNPN, CDR2 SVGIG (reference sequence). This CDR3 has 13 residues. V shed 1 base and J shed 2 bases, with 6 bases lying between them. A remark on this clone: Its antigen remains unknown.

PCR primers comprised 60 Vbeta and 13 Jbeta primers. Sequencing was performed with immunoSEQ multiplex PCR; in TCRdb, only in-frame clones are kept and a portion is missing. This table holds about 40,000 clones, 68% found once. General observations from the study: Sequencing likely generated an artifact that appeared as a cluster of highly shared sequence variants.

The chain combines TRBV30 with TRBJ1-3; tentatively, D is TRBD1 (5 bases). The sequenced sample consisted of PBMCs. This sequence was found in a middle-aged man in good health and CMV-seronegative. The CDR3 region has the DNA TGTGCCTGGAGTGCAGGGACTGGAAACACCATATATTTT. Translated: CAWSAGTGNTIYF.